The 9 T cell receptor beta chains in this list originate from one sample, sequenced in a study of cytomegalovirus exposure and HLA in healthy donors. This PCR relied on a set of 60 Vbeta primers and 13 Jbeta primers. The assay was immunoSEQ multiplex PCR, and TCRdb's table has in-frame clones only and misses some. Here the sample spans about 180,000 clones, roughly 81% being singletons. Sequencing was performed on PBMCs. These TCRs come from a girl aged 10 to 17 in good health and CMV-seropositive.

The rearrangement links TRBV12-2 to TRBJ1-5. TRBV12-2 is a recognized pseudogene. The CDR3 runs 14 residues. The CDR3 DNA is TGTGCAAGTCGCTTATCCCTTAGCAATCAGCCCCAGCATTTT. Amino acids: CASRLSLSNQPQHF.

The chain is built from TRBV7-6 and TRBJ2-2; D is undetermined. The germline gives CDR1 SGHVS, CDR2 FNYEAQ. Deletions cut 1 base from V and 6 bases from J, with 6 bases between. There are 13 residues in the CDR3. CDR3: CASSLGGSGELFF. The CDR3 region has the DNA TGTGCCAGCAGCTTAGGAGGTTCCGGGGAGCTGTTTTTT.

This rearrangement joins TRBV2 to TRBJ1-1; a possible D gene is TRBD1 (5 bases). V was cut by 6 bases and J by 1 base, with 9 bases left in between. CDR3 length: 13 amino acids. Looked up from germline, CDR1 is SNHLY and CDR2 is FYNNEI. The CDR3, as DNA: TGTGCCAGCAGGGACATCCCGAACACTGAAGCTTTCTTT. Protein sequence: CASRDIPNTEAFF.

This sequence joins TRBV5-1 and TRBJ1-1, with D possibly being TRBD1 (5 bases). The CDR3 consists of 14 residues. The V end was cut by 2 bases, the J end by 2 bases, with 10 bases between. Germline-derived CDR1 and CDR2 are SGHRS and YFSETQ. The CDR3 DNA follows: TGCGCCAGCAGCTTTAGGACACCAAACACTGAAGCTTTCTTT. Its protein product is CASSFRTPNTEAFF.

A note on this clone: The sample holds other DNA sequences that translate to the same CDR3. V gene TRBV5-3 combines with J gene TRBJ1-2; no firm D call. TRBV5-3 falls under the ORF class, with uncertain function. V lost 2 bases and J lost 2, with 13 bases in between. There are 15 residues in the CDR3. The CDR3 coding sequence is TGTGCCAGAAGCTTTATTCAGGCAGGCAACTATGGCTACACCTTC. Translated, it gives CARSFIQAGNYGYTF.

This rearrangement joins TRBV28 to TRBJ1-2, with 9 bases matching TRBD1. With V trimmed by 10 bases and J by 6 bases, 9 bases remained unmatched. Germline V gene lookup returns CDR1 MDHEN and CDR2 SYDVKM. CDR3 length equals 13 residues. CDR3 in amino acids: CANADRGGNGYTF. The CDR3 nucleotides are TGTGCCAACGCGGACAGGGGTGGAAATGGCTACACCTTC.

The rearrangement joins TRBV25-1 to TRBJ1-2; D gene ambiguous. Germline CDR1 reads MGHDK; CDR2 reads SYGVNS. Trimming pared 1 base from V and 1 base from J, leaving 7 bases between. The CDR3 sequence is 14 residues long. This CDR3 reads CASSEWADNYGYTF. CDR3 bases: TGTGCCAGCAGTGAATGGGCAGATAACTATGGCTACACCTTC.

The V call is TRBV7-6, the J call TRBJ2-7, with D perhaps matching TRBD1 (5 bases). The CDR3 spans 16 residues. Between the trimmed V and J ends, which lost 2 bases and 4 bases, there was a span of 18 bases. CDR1 is SGHVS, CDR2 FNYEAQ, per germline. The CDR3 bases are TGTGCCAGCAGCTTAAGAATGACAGATTCTTCTTACGAGCAGTACTTC. This encodes CASSLRMTDSSYEQYF. Combining the CDR3 with reference TRBV7-6 and TRBJ2-7 gives the whole variable domain GAGVSQSPRYKVTKRGQDVALRCDPISGHVSLYWYRQALGQGPEFLTYFNYEAQQDKSGLPNDRFSAERPEGSISTLTIQRTEQRDSAMYRCASSLRMTDSSYEQYFGPGTRLTVT.

The CDR3 DNA reads TGTGCCAGCAGCACGGGGGGGCCCTCAGATACGCAGTATTTT. It is translated as CASSTGGPSDTQYF. The chain recombines TRBV6-4 with TRBJ2-3; 8 nucleotides agree with TRBD2. This CDR3 is built from 14 residues. The germline V gene encodes CDR1 MRHNA and CDR2 SNTAGT. Losses at the gene ends were 6 bases for V and 4 bases for J; bases not matched to a gene: 6.